One sample yielded the 14 T cell receptor beta chains listed below, sequenced in a study of molecular identifiers for immune sequencing clone quantification. TCRdb ran MiXCR on the PCR reads and lists one entry per CDR3 protein. This table has approximately 54,000 distinct CDR3 sequences, about 25% appearing once. Sequenced sample: naive CD8+ T cells from blood, with Jurkat cell RNA spiked in. Subset here: FACS-sorted CD8+CD4-CCR7+CD45RA+ naive T cells. These receptors originate from a human donor in good health. Some libraries in this study had Jurkat cell RNA spiked in.

This clonotype was detected ten times or more. The chain uses TRBV6-2 or TRBV6-3 and TRBJ2-1; 8 bases are a match to TRBD2. This CDR3 is 15 amino acids long. V gave up 6 bases and J gave up 5 bases; unmatched junction bases: 9. CDR1 is MNHEY and CDR2 is SVGEGT in the germline V gene. The CDR3 coding sequence is TGTGCCAGCAGGGTCGTGGCGGGGGGTGACAATGAGCAGTTCTTC. Translating it yields CASRVVAGGDNEQFF.

As to this clonotype: This may be a read error: a much more frequent sequence differs by one nucleotide. The chain carries TRBV30 and TRBJ2-3; D not certain. Germline-derived CDR1 and CDR2 are GTSNPN and SVGIG (reference sequence). This CDR3 comprises 13 residues. Trimming pared 0 bases from V and 4 bases from J, leaving 8 bases between. The CDR3 protein is CAWSVAMADTQYF. DNA of the CDR3: TGTGCCTGGAGTGTTGCGATGGCAGATACGCAGTATTTT.

With respect to this clonotype: A clone one base away is much larger, so this may be a read error. The chain has TRBV20-1 and TRBJ2-3; 9 bases align to TRBD2. The germline V gene encodes CDR1 DFQATT and CDR2 SNEGSKA (reference sequence). The CDR3 has 13 residues. In nucleotides, the CDR3 is TGCAGTGCTCTAGCGGGAAGCACAGATGCGCAGTATTTT. Translated: CSALAGSTDAQYF.

This clonotype has at least ten counts. V usage is TRBV12-3 or TRBV12-4 and J usage is TRBJ2-7; no definite D call. The V and J ends lost 2 bases and 5 bases respectively, with 10 bases between them. The CDR3 spans 13 residues. This CDR3 reads CASSLSTFHEQYF. The CDR3 nucleotides are TGTGCCAGCAGTTTATCCACATTCCACGAGCAGTACTTC.

This clonotype was seen at least ten times. The rearrangement uses TRBV28 and TRBJ2-7; 13 bases are shared with TRBD2. Germline V CDR1 and CDR2: MDHEN, SYDVKM. The CDR3 runs 14 residues. V was pared by 6 bases and J by 4 bases, with 3 bases of the junction left unmatched. The CDR3 region is CASRWTSGGYEQYF. In DNA form, the CDR3 reads TGTGCCAGCAGGTGGACTAGCGGGGGTTACGAGCAGTACTTC.

This clonotype occurred a few times. V and J are TRBV7-9 and TRBJ2-7; the D is unclear. CDR1 and CDR2 from the germline V gene are SEHNR and FQNEAQ (reference sequence). The V end lost 1 base, the J end lost 6 bases, and 7 bases lay between the germline ends. The CDR3 has 12 amino acids. The CDR3 DNA reads TGTGCCAGCAGCTTAGACGGTCGCGAGCAGTACTTC. Residues: CASSLDGREQYF.

This clonotype showed up just a few times. A much larger clone lies one base from this, so it may be a read error. This chain joins TRBV5-6 and TRBJ2-3, with 12 nucleotides matching TRBD1. Per germline, CDR1 SGHDT and CDR2 YYEEEE. V lost 4 bases and J lost 3; bases outside the gene matches: 6. The CDR3 totals 16 residues. The CDR3: CASSGDRGLKTDTQYF. In DNA, the CDR3 is TGTGCCAGCAGCGGGGACAGGGGGCTCAAGACAGATACGCAGTATTTT.

Many counts were recorded for this clonotype. The V gene is TRBV25-1, the J gene TRBJ1-2, with D perhaps matching TRBD1 (5 bases). V lost 4 bases and J 8 bases, leaving 14 bases between the germline ends. The CDR3 loop spans 13 amino acids. CDR1 MGHDK and CDR2 SYGVNS come from the germline V gene. The CDR3 DNA reads TGTGCCAGCAGTGCCGGGGCTTTGGGAGGCTACACCTTC. It codes for CASSAGALGGYTF.

This clonotype was counted many times. J is TRBJ1-1 and V is TRBV5-4, with D unresolved. V was cut by 7 bases and J by 0 bases, with 16 bases left in between. CDR1 SGHNT and CDR2 YYREEE come from the germline V gene (reference sequence). The CDR3 consists of 15 residues. The CDR3 coding sequence is TGTGCCAGCGTGGGTTCAACAGAAATGAACACTGAAGCTTTCTTT. Its translation is CASVGSTEMNTEAFF.

This clonotype was recorded at least ten times. The chain has TRBV30 and TRBJ1-1, with 9 bases aligning to TRBD1. Germline CDR1 is GTSNPN and CDR2 is SVGIG (reference sequence). The CDR3 covers 14 residues. With 3 bases clipped from V and 5 bases from J, the junction kept 7 bases outside the gene matches. CDR3 bases: TGTGCCTGGAGGGCTGACAGGGGGGTGACTGAAGCTTTCTTT. Its protein product is CAWRADRGVTEAFF.

This clonotype was seen at least ten times. This chain links TRBV12-3 or TRBV12-4 with TRBJ2-3, with TRBD2 identical over 8 bases. This CDR3 is 16 amino acids long. Losses at the gene ends were 4 bases for V and 5 bases for J; bases not matched to a gene: 11. CDR3 sequence reads: CASSSGGGPVGDTQYF. The DNA of the CDR3 is TGTGCCAGCAGTTCGGGGGGGGGCCCGGTGGGAGATACGCAGTATTTT.

Of note for this clonotype: A junction end diverges from the germline sequence, so it may reflect a read error. This chain links TRBV25-1 with TRBJ2-7; D is ambiguous. Germline lookup yields CDR1 MGHDK and CDR2 SYGVNS. This CDR3 is 12 amino acids long. CDR3 nucleotides: TGTGCCAGCAGTGATAACCCCTACAAGCAGTACTTC. Translated, it gives CASSDNPYKQYF.

This clonotype was seen at least ten times. The CDR3: CASSQVVSGGRETQYF. CDR3 nucleotides: TGCGCCAGCAGCCAAGTGGTGAGTGGCGGGCGAGAGACCCAGTACTTC. The chain recombines TRBV4-1 with TRBJ2-5; TRBD2 might be the D (5 bases). This CDR3 contains 16 residues. V lost 1 base and J 4 bases, leaving 16 bases between the germline ends. Germline V gene lookup returns CDR1 MGHRA and CDR2 YSYEKL.

This clonotype was counted a few times. The rearrangement links TRBV2 to TRBJ2-3; no clear D. The germline CDR1 and CDR2 sequences are SNHLY and FYNNEI. Trimming took 7 bases from V and 0 from J, leaving 5 bases between them. CDR3 length: 12 residues. The CDR3 loop is CASMDSTDTQYF. The CDR3, as DNA: TGTGCCAGCATGGACAGCACAGATACGCAGTATTTT. The variable domain in full, completed from reference TRBV2 and TRBJ2-3, reads EPEVTQTPSHQVTQMGQEVILRCVPISNHLYFYWYRQILGQKVEFLVSFYNNEISEKSEIFDDQFSVERPDGSNFTLKIRSTKLEDSAMYFCASMDSTDTQYFGPGTRLTVL.